This T cell receptor beta chain originates from a study of T cell changes during pregnancy in multiple sclerosis. The CDR3 loop spans 16 amino acids. Germline values: CDR1 LGHNA, CDR2 YSLEER. Trimming removed 0 bases from V and 3 bases from J, with 9 bases in between. TCRdb keeps only in-frame clones here, not all; method: immunoSEQ multiplex PCR. The sample contains 26,000 or so clones, around nine tenths of which appear only once. The sample consisted of CD8+ T cells from peripheral blood mononuclear cells, taken in the second trimester of pregnancy. The receptor comes from a female donor with multiple sclerosis, enrolled in a pregnancy study. The genes are TRBV4-3 and TRBJ1-6; D is uncertain. Here the CDR3 reads CASSQEQSGYNSPLHF. In DNA, the CDR3 is TGCGCCAGCAGCCAAGAGCAGTCAGGCTATAATTCACCCCTCCACTTT.